This T cell receptor (beta chain) came from a study of Graves' ophthalmopathy and Graves' hyperthyroidism. Whole-study findings and limits: The model achieved 70.59% sensitivity and roughly 72% specificity for ophthalmopathy progression.

With respect to this clonotype: Its antigen is undetermined.

The authors amplified TCR beta CDR3 regions, and they did so from RNA transcripts for repertoire sequencing. Scientists carried out first-round RT-PCR using HTBI primers and then a second-round multiplex PCR. TCRdb itself ran the multiplex PCR reads through MiXCR, one entry per CDR3 protein. The sample records 600,000 to 700,000 distinct CDR3 sequences, approximately 39% being singletons. This CDR3 has 18 amino acids. Germline V gene data show CDR1 as MNHEY and CDR2 as SVGAGI. Trimming removed 8 bases from V and 5 bases from J; junction bases left unmatched: 15. This clonotype was sampled from an adult man with Graves' ophthalmopathy. This chain connects TRBV6-5 to TRBJ2-7; 16 positions match TRBD2. The sequenced sample consisted of peripheral blood. The CDR3 DNA sequence: TGTGCCAGCGGACAGGCCGACCCGGGACTAGCGGGAGGGGACGAGCAGTACTTC. Protein sequence: CASGQADPGLAGGDEQYF.